The TCR beta chain described here comes from a study of blood T cell repertoires in COVID-19. Study overall: Nucleic acid was either cDNA or gDNA, and it came from T cells, B-cell-depleted T cells, or PBMCs.

Authors' analysis steps: Amplification from reference gene primers served as the basis for estimated nucleated cell counts. Sequencing was performed with immunoSEQ multiplex PCR; in TCRdb, only in-frame clones are kept and a portion is missing. V, J and clone size derive from that table, while D and trimming were established from the DNA sequence. The data show fewer than 60,000 clones, approximately 95% seen once. CDR1 and CDR2 from the germline V gene are SGHNT and YYREEE (reference sequence). The CDR3 has 14 amino acids. Trimming left V 4 bases short and J 4 bases short, with 14 bases between. While infection was still active, Seattle patients were enrolled and then followed longitudinally.

Sequenced sample: peripheral blood. This TCR was recovered from a man in his sixties with COVID-19, enrolled during active disease. This sequence joins TRBV5-4 and TRBJ1-2; the D gene is possibly TRBD1 (6 bases). CDR3 in DNA: TGTGCCAGCAGCCCCTCGGGGGGCTTCTATGGCTACACCTTC. Its translation is CASSPSGGFYGYTF.